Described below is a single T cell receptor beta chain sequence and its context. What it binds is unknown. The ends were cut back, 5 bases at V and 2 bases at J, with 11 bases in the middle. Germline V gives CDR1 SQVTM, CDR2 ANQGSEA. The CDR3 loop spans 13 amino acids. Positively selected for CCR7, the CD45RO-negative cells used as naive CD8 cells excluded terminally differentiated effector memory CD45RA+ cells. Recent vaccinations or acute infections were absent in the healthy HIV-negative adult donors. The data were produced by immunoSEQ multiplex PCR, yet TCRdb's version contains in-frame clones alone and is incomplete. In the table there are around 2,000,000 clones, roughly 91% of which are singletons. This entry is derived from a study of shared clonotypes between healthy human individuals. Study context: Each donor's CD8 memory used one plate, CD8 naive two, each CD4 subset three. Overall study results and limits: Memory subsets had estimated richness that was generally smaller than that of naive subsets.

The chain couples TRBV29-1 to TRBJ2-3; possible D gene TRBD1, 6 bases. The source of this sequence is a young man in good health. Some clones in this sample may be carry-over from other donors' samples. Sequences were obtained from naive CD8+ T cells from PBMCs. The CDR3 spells CSVYRDDTDTQYF. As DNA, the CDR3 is TGCAGCGTTTACAGGGACGACACAGATACGCAGTATTTT.